This T cell receptor (beta chain) derives from a study of identical twins. General study points: Findings depended on cross-sectional statistics rather than tracking the same donors. Fewer insertions marked abundant cord blood beta clonotypes; young adult naive trended weakly, memory not at all.

MiXCR, run by TCRdb on the 5' RACE reads, gives a single entry per CDR3 protein. The table lists under 300,000 distinct CDR3 sequences, 12% of them singletons, with 4% in the top ten. This clonotype was seen a handful of times. As yet, its antigen is unknown. From germline, CDR1 is LNHNV and CDR2 YYDKDF (reference sequence). Trimming took 1 base from V and 2 from J, leaving 16 bases between them. The CDR3 is made up of 17 amino acids. The sample was also reused in another study, on yellow fever vaccine responses in identical twins.

The clonotype originates from a woman between 18 and 30 years old in good health. The gene calls are TRBV15 and TRBJ2-3, with unresolved D. Sequencing was performed on memory (CD45RO+) T cells sorted from blood. The CDR3: CATSRGVAGRNTDTQYF. As DNA, the CDR3 is TGTGCCACCAGCAGAGGGGTCGCTGGCAGAAACACAGATACGCAGTATTTT.